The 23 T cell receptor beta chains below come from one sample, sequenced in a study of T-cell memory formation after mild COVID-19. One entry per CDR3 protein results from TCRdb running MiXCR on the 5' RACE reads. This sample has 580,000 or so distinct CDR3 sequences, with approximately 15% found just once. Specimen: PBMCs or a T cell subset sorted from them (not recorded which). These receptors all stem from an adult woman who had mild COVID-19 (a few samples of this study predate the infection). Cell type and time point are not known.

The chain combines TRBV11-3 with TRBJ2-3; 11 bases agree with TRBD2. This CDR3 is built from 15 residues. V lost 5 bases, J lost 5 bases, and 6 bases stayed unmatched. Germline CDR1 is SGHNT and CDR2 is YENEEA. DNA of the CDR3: TGTGCCAGCAGCCGATTAGCGGGGGGGCAAGATACGCAGTATTTT. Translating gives CASSRLAGGQDTQYF.

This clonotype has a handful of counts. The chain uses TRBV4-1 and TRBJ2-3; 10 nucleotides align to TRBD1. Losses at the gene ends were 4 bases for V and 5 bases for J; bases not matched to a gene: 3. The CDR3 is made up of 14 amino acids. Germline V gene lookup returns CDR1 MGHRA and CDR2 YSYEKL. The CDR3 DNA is TGCGCCAGCAGCCGAGGGACAGGGGAAGATACGCAGTATTTT. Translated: CASSRGTGEDTQYF.

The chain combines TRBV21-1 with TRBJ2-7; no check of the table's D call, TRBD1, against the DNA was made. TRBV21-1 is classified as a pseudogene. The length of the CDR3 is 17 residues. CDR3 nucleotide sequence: TGTGCCAGCAGCAAACATAAAGGGGCGGGGGTAGAATACGAGCAGTACTTC. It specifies CASSKHKGAGVEYEQYF.

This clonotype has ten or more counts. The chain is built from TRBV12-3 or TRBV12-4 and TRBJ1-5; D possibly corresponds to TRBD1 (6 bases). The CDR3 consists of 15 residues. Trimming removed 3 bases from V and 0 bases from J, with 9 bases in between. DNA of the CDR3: TGTGCCAGCAGTTTCAGGGGACATAGCAATCAGCCCCAGCATTTT. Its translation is CASSFRGHSNQPQHF.

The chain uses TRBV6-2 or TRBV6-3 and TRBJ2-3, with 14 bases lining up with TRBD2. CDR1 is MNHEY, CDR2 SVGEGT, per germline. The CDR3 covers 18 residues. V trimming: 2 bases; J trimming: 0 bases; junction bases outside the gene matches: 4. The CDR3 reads CASSYKTSGGASTDTQYF. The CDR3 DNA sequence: TGTGCCAGCAGTTACAAGACTAGCGGGGGGGCCAGCACAGATACGCAGTATTTT.

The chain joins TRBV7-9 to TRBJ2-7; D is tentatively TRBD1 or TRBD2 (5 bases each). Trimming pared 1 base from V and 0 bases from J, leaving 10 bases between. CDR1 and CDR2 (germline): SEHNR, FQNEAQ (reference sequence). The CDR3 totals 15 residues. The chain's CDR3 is CASSLGDLLSYEQYF. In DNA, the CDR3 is TGTGCCAGCAGCTTAGGGGACCTCCTCTCCTACGAGCAGTACTTC.

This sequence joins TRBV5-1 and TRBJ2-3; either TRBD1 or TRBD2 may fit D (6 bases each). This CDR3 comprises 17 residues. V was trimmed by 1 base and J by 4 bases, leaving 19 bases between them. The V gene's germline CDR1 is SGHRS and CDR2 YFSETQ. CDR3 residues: CASSLPQAGGRADTQYF. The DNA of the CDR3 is TGCGCCAGCAGCTTGCCCCAGGCTGGGGGGCGGGCAGATACGCAGTATTTT.

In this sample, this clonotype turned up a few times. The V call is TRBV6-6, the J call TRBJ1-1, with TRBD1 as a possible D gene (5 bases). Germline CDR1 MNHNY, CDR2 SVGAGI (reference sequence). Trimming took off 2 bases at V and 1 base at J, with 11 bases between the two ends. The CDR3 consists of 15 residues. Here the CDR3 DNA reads TGTGCCAGCAGTTACCCCGGGACGGAGAACACTGAAGCTTTCTTT. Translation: CASSYPGTENTEAFF.

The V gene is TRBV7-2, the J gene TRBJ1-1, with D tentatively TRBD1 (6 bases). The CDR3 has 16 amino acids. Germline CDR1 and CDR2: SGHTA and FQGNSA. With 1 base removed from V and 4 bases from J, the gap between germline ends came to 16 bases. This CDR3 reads CASSLGGKGGGTEAFF. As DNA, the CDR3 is TGTGCCAGCAGCTTAGGAGGGAAAGGGGGAGGCACTGAAGCTTTCTTT.

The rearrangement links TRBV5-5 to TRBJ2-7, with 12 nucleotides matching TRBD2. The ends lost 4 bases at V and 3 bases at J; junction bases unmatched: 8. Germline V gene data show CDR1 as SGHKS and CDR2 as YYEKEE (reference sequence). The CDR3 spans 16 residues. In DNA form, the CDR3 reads TGTGCCAGCAGCATCCGGACTAGCGGGATTATCTACGAGCAGTACTTC. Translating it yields CASSIRTSGIIYEQYF.

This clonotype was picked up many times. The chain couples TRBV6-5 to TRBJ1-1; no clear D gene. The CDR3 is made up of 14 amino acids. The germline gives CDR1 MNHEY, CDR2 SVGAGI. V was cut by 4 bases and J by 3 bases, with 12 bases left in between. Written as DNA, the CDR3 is TGTGCCAGCAGTTCCTACCTGTCCGACACTGAAGCTTTCTTT. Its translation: CASSSYLSDTEAFF.

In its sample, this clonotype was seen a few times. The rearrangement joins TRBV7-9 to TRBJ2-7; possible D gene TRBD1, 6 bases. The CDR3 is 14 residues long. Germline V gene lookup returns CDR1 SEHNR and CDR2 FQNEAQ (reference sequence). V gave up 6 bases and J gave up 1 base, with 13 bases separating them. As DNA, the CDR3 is TGTGCCAGCAGTACCGGGACACCTTCCTACGAGCAGTACTTC. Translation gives CASSTGTPSYEQYF.

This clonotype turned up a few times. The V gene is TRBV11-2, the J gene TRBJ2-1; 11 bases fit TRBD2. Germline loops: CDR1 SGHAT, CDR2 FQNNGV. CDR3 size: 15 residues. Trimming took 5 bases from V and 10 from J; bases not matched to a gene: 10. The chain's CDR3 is CASSPLAGGPREQFF. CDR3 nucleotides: TGTGCCAGCAGCCCCCTAGCGGGAGGACCCAGGGAGCAGTTCTTC.

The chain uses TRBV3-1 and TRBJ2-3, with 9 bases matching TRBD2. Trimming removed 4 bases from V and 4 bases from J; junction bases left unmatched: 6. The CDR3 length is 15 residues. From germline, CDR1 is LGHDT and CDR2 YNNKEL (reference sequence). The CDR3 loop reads CASSRIAGAADTQYF. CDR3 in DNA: TGTGCCAGCAGCCGTATAGCGGGAGCAGCAGATACGCAGTATTTT.

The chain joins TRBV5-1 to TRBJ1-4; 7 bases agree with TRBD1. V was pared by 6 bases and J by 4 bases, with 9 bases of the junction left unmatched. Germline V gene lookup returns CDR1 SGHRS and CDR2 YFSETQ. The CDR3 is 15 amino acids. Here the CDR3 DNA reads TGCGCCAGCACCCCAGAGGGACAGTATAATGAAAAACTGTTTTTT. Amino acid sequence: CASTPEGQYNEKLFF. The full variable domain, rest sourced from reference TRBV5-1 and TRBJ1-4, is KAGVTQTPRYLIKTRGQQVTLSCSPISGHRSVSWYQQTPGQGLQFLFEYFSETQRNKGNFPGRFSGRQFSNSRSEMNVSTLELGDSALYLCASTPEGQYNEKLFFGSGTQLSVL.

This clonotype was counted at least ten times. The CDR3, as DNA: TGCGCCAGCAGCCCCGGACAGGGTGATGACTATGGCTACACCTTC. It encodes CASSPGQGDDYGYTF. The V gene is TRBV5-1, the J gene TRBJ1-2, with 8 bases lining up with TRBD1. The V gene's germline CDR1 is SGHRS and CDR2 YFSETQ. V gave up 4 bases and J gave up 3 bases; unmatched junction bases: 8. The CDR3 loop spans 15 amino acids.

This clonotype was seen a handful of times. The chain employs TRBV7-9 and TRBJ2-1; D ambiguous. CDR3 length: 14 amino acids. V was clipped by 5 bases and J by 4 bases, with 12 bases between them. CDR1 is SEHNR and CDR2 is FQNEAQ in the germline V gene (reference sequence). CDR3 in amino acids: CASSPPRSYNEQFF. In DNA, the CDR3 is TGTGCCAGCAGCCCCCCTCGTTCTTACAATGAGCAGTTCTTC. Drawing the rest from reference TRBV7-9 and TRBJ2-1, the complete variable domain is DTGVSQNPRHKITKRGQNVTFRCDPISEHNRLYWYRQTLGQGPEFLTYFQNEAQLEKSRLLSDRFSAERPKGSFSTLEIQRTEQGDSAMYLCASSPPRSYNEQFFGPGTRLTVL.

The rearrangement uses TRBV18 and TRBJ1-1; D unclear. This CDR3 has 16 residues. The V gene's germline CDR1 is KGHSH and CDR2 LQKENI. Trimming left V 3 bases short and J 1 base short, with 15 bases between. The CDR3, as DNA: TGTGCCAGCTCACCCTATCCCTTAGACACGAACACTGAAGCTTTCTTT. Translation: CASSPYPLDTNTEAFF.

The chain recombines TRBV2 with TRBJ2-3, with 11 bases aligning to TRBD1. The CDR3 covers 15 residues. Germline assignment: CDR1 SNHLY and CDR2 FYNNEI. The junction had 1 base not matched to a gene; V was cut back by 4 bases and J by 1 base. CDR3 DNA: TGTGCCAGCAGTGGGACAGGGGGCGGCACAGATACGCAGTATTTT. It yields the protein CASSGTGGGTDTQYF.

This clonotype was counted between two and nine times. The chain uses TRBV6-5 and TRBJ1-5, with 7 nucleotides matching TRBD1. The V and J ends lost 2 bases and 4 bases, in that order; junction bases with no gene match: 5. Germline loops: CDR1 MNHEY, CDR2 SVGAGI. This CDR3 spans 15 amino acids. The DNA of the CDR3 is TGTGCCAGCAGTTACCCCGACAGGGTAAATCAGCCCCAGCATTTT. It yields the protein CASSYPDRVNQPQHF.

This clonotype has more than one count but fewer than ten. In DNA, the CDR3 is TGTGCCAGCAGTGTTGGCGGCAGAGTGAACACTGAAGCTTTCTTT. It encodes CASSVGGRVNTEAFF. V is TRBV12-3 or TRBV12-4 and J is TRBJ1-1; no clear D. V lost 5 bases and J 0 bases, leaving 13 bases between the germline ends. The CDR3 runs 15 residues.

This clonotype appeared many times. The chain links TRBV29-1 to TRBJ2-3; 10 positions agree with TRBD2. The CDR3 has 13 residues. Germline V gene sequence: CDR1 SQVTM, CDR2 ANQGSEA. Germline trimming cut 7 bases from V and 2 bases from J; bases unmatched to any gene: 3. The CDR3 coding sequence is TGCAGCGGAGCGGGAGGGGACACAGATACGCAGTATTTT. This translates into CSGAGGDTDTQYF.

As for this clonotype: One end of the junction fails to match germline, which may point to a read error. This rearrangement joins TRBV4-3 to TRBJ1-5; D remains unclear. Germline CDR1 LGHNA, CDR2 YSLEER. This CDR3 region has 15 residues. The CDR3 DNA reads TGCGCCAGCAGCCCTCGAGGGTATAGCAATCAGCCCCCGCATTTT. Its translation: CASSPRGYSNQPPHF.